The rows below give T cell receptor beta chains drawn from one sample of a study of regulatory T cells in long-lasting Graves disease. Each CDR3 protein is one row after TCRdb ran MiXCR on the multiplex PCR reads. This table holds over 350,000 distinct CDR3 sequences, about a fifth found once. Sequenced here: peripheral blood mononuclear cells (PBMCs), sampled when the disease was refractory, from a patient treated with antithyroid drugs. The receptors derive from a female donor with Graves disease. Both conserved end residues are part of each CDR3. A D gene is named only where the DNA matches it firmly. For some rows the clone size is stated as once, few or many, or as a class when expanded; others skip it.

clone_size,d_call,cdr3_length,j_call,v_call,cdr3_aa,cdr3_nt
few,-,15,TRBJ2-7,TRBV27,CASSLGSGPTYEQYF,TGTGCCAGCAGTTTGGGTAGCGGACCGACCTACGAGCAGTACTTC
many,-,13,TRBJ1-1,TRBV2,CASRAIMNTEAFF,TGTGCCAGCAGGGCCATTATGAACACTGAAGCTTTCTTT
-,-,16,TRBJ2-3,TRBV5-1,CASSLEATRGTDTQYF,TGCGCCAGCAGCTTGGAGGCAACCCGGGGCACAGATACGCAGTATTTT
few,-,10,TRBJ1-1,TRBV30,CAWQYREAFF,TGTGCCTGGCAGTACAGGGAAGCTTTCTTT
few,-,13,TRBJ1-5,TRBV27,CASSLGLGVTQHF,TGTGCCAGCAGTTTGGGGCTGGGTGTAACCCAGCATTTT
-,-,16,TRBJ1-1,TRBV19,CASSIVFEIVNTEAFF,TGTGCCAGTAGTATAGTTTTCGAGATCGTGAACACTGAAGCTTTCTTT
many,TRBD2,14,TRBJ2-4,TRBV6-5,CASSSLAGSNIQYF,TGTGCCAGCAGTTCCCTAGCGGGATCCAACATTCAGTACTTC
many,-,14,TRBJ1-5,TRBV28,CASTLGGNNQPQHF,TGTGCCAGCACCCTCGGCGGAAACAATCAGCCCCAGCATTTT
-,-,15,TRBJ2-7,TRBV19,CASRGTGGGSYEQYF,TGTGCCAGTAGGGGGACTGGTGGGGGAAGCTACGAGCAGTACTTC
many,-,13,TRBJ2-7,TRBV12-3/TRBV12-4,CASRSGQNYEQYF,TGTGCCAGCAGGAGCGGACAGAACTACGAGCAGTACTTC
few,-,15,TRBJ1-5,TRBV12-3/TRBV12-4,CASSSEDTGNQPQHF,TGTGCCAGCAGCTCCGAGGACACCGGCAATCAGCCCCAGCATTTT
many,-,13,TRBJ1-5,TRBV13,CASSPGINQPQHF,TGTGCCAGCAGCCCCGGTATAAATCAGCCCCAGCATTTT
-,-,14,TRBJ1-5,TRBV19,CASSTSGGNQPQHF,TGTGCCAGTAGTACGTCAGGGGGCAATCAGCCCCAGCATTTT
many,TRBD2,16,TRBJ2-5,TRBV28,CASSFFGGRAGETQYF,TGTGCCAGCAGTTTCTTCGGCGGGAGGGCGGGAGAGACCCAGTACTTC
-,-,13,TRBJ2-5,TRBV5-5,CASSFQASETQYF,TGTGCCAGCAGCTTTCAGGCTTCAGAGACCCAGTACTTC
few,-,22,TRBJ1-2,TRBV9,CASSDTLGVRRTKGLANYGYTF,TGTGCCAGCAGCGACACTCTGGGGGTACGGAGGACTAAAGGACTTGCTAACTATGGCTACACCTTC
-,TRBD1,14,TRBJ2-7,TRBV29-1,CSVGPGTDRGEQYF,TGCAGCGTTGGTCCCGGGACAGACCGGGGAGAGCAGTACTTC
many,-,13,TRBJ1-5,TRBV28,CASSSLKGQPQHF,TGTGCCAGCAGTTCCCTAAAGGGTCAGCCCCAGCATTTT
-,-,15,TRBJ2-7,TRBV7-9,CASSPRDGSSYEQYF,TGTGCCAGCAGCCCTCGGGACGGAAGCTCCTACGAGCAGTACTTC
few,TRBD2,15,TRBJ2-7,TRBV6-2/TRBV6-3,CASSYSGLAGGEQYF,TGTGCCAGCAGTTACTCCGGACTAGCGGGAGGTGAGCAGTACTTC
-,-,14,TRBJ1-1,TRBV5-6,CASSSVAAVAEAFF,TGTGCCAGCAGCTCAGTCGCAGCAGTTGCAGAAGCTTTCTTT
-,TRBD2,18,TRBJ2-4,TRBV27,CARIQGTSGRGAKNIQYF,TGTGCCAGGATTCAGGGGACTAGCGGTAGGGGAGCCAAAAACATTCAGTACTTC
few,-,13,TRBJ2-1,TRBV10-1,CASSDTDVNEQFF,TGCGCCAGCAGTGACACGGACGTAAATGAGCAGTTCTTC
-,-,14,TRBJ2-5,TRBV7-2,CASSSSSVQETQYF,TGTGCCAGCAGCTCCAGCTCGGTACAAGAGACCCAGTACTTC
many,-,14,TRBJ1-4,TRBV27,CASRRGYTNEKLFF,TGTGCCAGCAGGAGGGGGTATACTAATGAAAAACTGTTTTTT
-,-,13,TRBJ2-7,TRBV19,CASGRGAGMEQYF,TGTGCCAGTGGTCGGGGGGCTGGCATGGAGCAGTACTTC
many,TRBD1,15,TRBJ1-1,TRBV12-3/TRBV12-4,CASSLGQGRNTEAFF,TGTGCCAGCAGTTTAGGACAGGGGCGGAACACTGAAGCTTTCTTT
-,-,16,TRBJ2-1,TRBV6-5,CASSYHPQSSYNEQFF,TGTGCCAGCAGTTACCACCCGCAGAGCTCCTACAATGAGCAGTTCTTC
-,-,13,TRBJ1-1,TRBV5-6,CASSPQASAEAFF,TGTGCCAGCAGCCCCCAGGCATCCGCTGAAGCTTTCTTT
-,TRBD1,17,TRBJ1-2,TRBV5-6,CASSSARVESGQYGYTF,TGTGCCAGCAGCTCGGCAAGAGTGGAGTCGGGACAGTATGGCTACACCTTC